A selection of T cell receptor beta chains follows, all from one sample in a study of shared clonotypes between healthy human individuals. TCRdb keeps only in-frame clones here, not all; method: immunoSEQ multiplex PCR. The sample includes hundreds of thousands of clones, 96% of them seen just once. Sample: naive CD4+ T cells sorted from blood. Receptors were obtained from a woman in her 30s in good health. CDR3s include the opening cysteine and the closing phenylalanine or tryptophan. The D gene is left open where the match is weak. A clone size is listed for some rows: how often the clone was seen (once, few, many), or a class if it is expanded.

v_call,j_call,clone_size,d_call,cdr3_aa,cdr3_nt
TRBV11-1,TRBJ2-5,.,.,CACGAAGHQETQYF,TGTGCCTGCGGTGCGGCGGGGCACCAAGAGACCCAGTACTTC
TRBV2,TRBJ2-7,.,.,CASSVGEQYF,TGTGCCAGCAGTGTGGGCGAGCAGTACTTC
TRBV13,TRBJ2-1,.,TRBD2,CASSPRPRLASWFNEQFF,TGTGCCAGCAGCCCACGCCCGAGACTAGCCAGTTGGTTCAATGAGCAGTTCTTC
TRBV28,TRBJ1-2,.,.,CAAAGGVANYGYTF,TGTGCCGCCGCCGGGGGGGTTGCTAACTATGGCTACACCTTC
TRBV18,TRBJ2-7,.,TRBD2,CASSPRWGLAGDYEQYF,TGTGCCAGCTCACCACGTTGGGGGCTAGCGGGAGACTACGAGCAGTACTTC
TRBV27,TRBJ2-7,.,TRBD2,CASSFRTSGTGSYEQYF,TGTGCCAGCAGTTTCCGGACTAGCGGGACAGGATCCTACGAGCAGTACTTC
TRBV5-1,TRBJ2-5,.,TRBD2,CASSVTSGRAGETQYF,TGCGCCAGCAGCGTAACTAGCGGGAGGGCCGGGGAGACCCAGTACTTC
TRBV4-1,TRBJ2-7,few,.,CASSQGPPGIWKGEQYF,TGCGCCAGCAGCCAAGGTCCTCCCGGGATTTGGAAGGGCGAGCAGTACTTC
TRBV10-3,TRBJ2-1,.,TRBD1,CAISESRGQGTYNEQFF,TGTGCCATCAGTGAGTCTAGGGGACAGGGCACCTACAATGAGCAGTTCTTC
TRBV19,TRBJ2-7,.,.,CASSIAQAADEQYF,TGTGCCAGTAGTATAGCGCAAGCGGCCGACGAGCAGTACTTC
TRBV29-1,TRBJ1-1,.,.,CSVTGQWNTEAFF,TGCAGCGTTACCGGACAGTGGAACACTGAAGCTTTCTTT
TRBV10-3,TRBJ2-7,.,.,CAISDRPTYEQYF,TGTGCCATCAGTGATCGGCCTACCTACGAGCAGTACTTC
TRBV6-5,TRBJ2-7,.,TRBD2,CASSDTSGRSEQYF,TGTGCCAGCAGTGATACTAGCGGGAGGAGCGAGCAGTACTTC
TRBV27,TRBJ1-3,.,.,CASSLAGNTIYF,TGTGCCAGCAGTTTAGCTGGAAACACCATATATTTT
TRBV18,TRBJ2-7,.,TRBD2,CASSPGGRQFNEQYF,TGTGCCAGCTCACCGGGCGGGAGACAGTTCAACGAGCAGTACTTC
TRBV5-1,TRBJ2-5,.,.,CASSWQGEETQYF,TGCGCCAGCAGCTGGCAGGGCGAAGAGACCCAGTACTTC
TRBV28,TRBJ2-5,once,.,CASSLIGTPNGEQYF,TGTGCCAGCAGTTTGATCGGCACCCCAAACGGGGAGCAGTACTTC
TRBV4-1,TRBJ2-7,.,TRBD2,CASSQETSSRREQYF,TGCGCCAGCAGCCAGGAGACTAGCAGCCGTCGCGAGCAGTACTTC
TRBV6-6,TRBJ1-1,.,.,CASFPWSAGNTEAFF,TGTGCCAGCTTCCCCTGGTCTGCGGGGAACACTGAAGCTTTCTTT
TRBV5-6,TRBJ1-5,.,.,CASSSGSRNQPQHF,TGTGCCAGCAGCTCAGGGAGCCGCAATCAGCCCCAGCATTTT
TRBV7-3,TRBJ1-1,.,TRBD1,CASSTNRGRDTEAFF,TGTGCCAGCAGCACCAACAGGGGGCGGGACACTGAAGCTTTCTTT
TRBV30,TRBJ1-6,.,.,CAWSAEGVSPLHF,TGTGCCTGGAGTGCCGAGGGGGTTTCACCCCTCCACTTT
TRBV28,TRBJ2-2,.,TRBD2,CASSLLRLAGGIGELFF,TGTGCCAGCAGTTTGTTGAGACTAGCGGGAGGGATCGGGGAGCTGTTTTTT
TRBV7-9,TRBJ1-4,.,TRBD1,CASSSRGRAANEKLFF,TGTGCCAGCAGCTCTAGGGGGCGGGCAGCTAATGAAAAACTGTTTTTT
TRBV5-1,TRBJ1-1,once,.,CASRGSGNTEAFF,TGCGCCAGCAGAGGGTCGGGGAACACTGAAGCTTTCTTT
TRBV7-9,TRBJ1-4,.,.,CASSEGVGNEKLFF,TGTGCCAGCAGCGAGGGGGTTGGTAATGAAAAACTGTTTTTT
TRBV19,TRBJ2-7,.,.,CASSPRSVTSFSYEQYF,TGTGCCAGTAGTCCGCGATCCGTAACATCATTCTCCTACGAGCAGTACTTC
TRBV18,TRBJ2-2,.,TRBD2,CASSLMTSGYTGELFF,TGTGCCAGCTCACTCATGACTAGCGGCTACACCGGGGAGCTGTTTTTT
TRBV23-1,TRBJ1-5,.,.,CASSQTGQSDFRLNQPQHF,TGCGCCAGCAGTCAAACTGGACAGTCGGATTTTAGATTGAATCAGCCCCAGCATTTT
TRBV27,TRBJ2-7,.,.,CASSLWAGNTYEQYF,TGTGCCAGCAGTTTATGGGCAGGGAATACCTACGAGCAGTACTTC
TRBV18,TRBJ1-5,.,.,CASSDGTDNQPQHF,TGTGCCAGCTCAGACGGGACGGACAATCAGCCCCAGCATTTT
TRBV5-4,TRBJ2-7,.,.,CASSQGPNSPNEQYF,TGTGCCAGCAGCCAAGGACCTAACAGCCCCAACGAGCAGTACTTC
TRBV7-9,TRBJ1-4,few,.,CASSLEKGEKLFF,TGTGCCAGCAGCTTAGAAAAGGGGGAAAAACTGTTTTTT
TRBV11-2,TRBJ2-7,.,.,CASSRAGGAPGEQYF,TGTGCCAGCAGCCGGGCTGGGGGTGCCCCGGGAGAGCAGTACTTC
TRBV4-2,TRBJ1-1,.,.,CASSQDVGAFLNTEAFF,TGTGCCAGCAGCCAAGATGTTGGGGCATTTTTGAACACTGAAGCTTTCTTT
TRBV6-6,TRBJ1-2,few,.,CASFVGSNPSGYTF,TGTGCCAGCTTCGTCGGGTCAAATCCTTCTGGCTACACCTTC
TRBV18,TRBJ2-6,.,.,CASSPGTGANVLTF,TGTGCCAGCTCACCAGGGACTGGGGCCAACGTCCTGACTTTC
TRBV18,TRBJ1-2,.,.,CASSPQGYGYTF,TGTGCCAGCTCACCACAGGGGTACGGCTACACCTTC
TRBV28,TRBJ2-5,once,.,CASGGQPREEQYF,TGTGCCAGCGGGGGACAGCCCCGGGAGGAGCAGTACTTC
TRBV5-4,TRBJ2-5,.,.,CASSPWNSPAETQYF,TGTGCCAGCAGCCCCTGGAATTCTCCTGCAGAGACCCAGTACTTC
TRBV6-1,TRBJ2-1,.,.,CASSGTVYNEQFF,TGTGCCAGCAGTGGGACAGTATACAATGAGCAGTTCTTC
TRBV27,TRBJ1-5,.,.,CASSPGQGNQPQHF,TGTGCCAGCAGTCCAGGGCAGGGAAATCAGCCCCAGCATTTT
TRBV28,TRBJ2-1,once,TRBD2,CASSRLAGENNEQFF,TGTGCCAGCAGTCGTCTAGCGGGAGAAAACAATGAGCAGTTCTTC
TRBV27,TRBJ2-7,.,TRBD1,CASSLSRQGYYEQYF,TGTGCCAGCAGTTTATCAAGACAGGGGTACTACGAGCAGTACTTC
TRBV11-2,TRBJ2-7,.,.,CASSLEPREYEQYF,TGTGCCAGCAGCTTAGAACCCCGGGAGTACGAGCAGTACTTC
TRBV5-1,TRBJ2-1,.,TRBD2,CASSLSSGSPYNEQFF,TGCGCCAGCAGCCTCTCTAGCGGGAGTCCTTACAATGAGCAGTTCTTC
TRBV18,TRBJ2-2,.,.,CASSRIGGETGELFF,TGTGCCAGCTCACGAATCGGGGGAGAAACCGGGGAGCTGTTTTTT
TRBV10-2,TRBJ1-1,.,.,CASSDPRNTEAFF,TGCGCCAGCAGTGATCCCAGGAACACTGAAGCTTTCTTT
TRBV5-1,TRBJ2-3,.,.,CASSQPDRPTDTQYF,TGCGCCAGCAGCCAACCGGACCGGCCGACAGATACGCAGTATTTT
TRBV30,TRBJ2-7,.,TRBD1,CAWRGQGADYEQYF,TGTGCCTGGAGGGGACAGGGGGCGGACTACGAGCAGTACTTC
TRBV11-3,TRBJ2-2,once,TRBD2,CASSSGLAGGGNTGELFF,TGTGCCAGCAGCTCGGGACTAGCGGGAGGGGGTAACACCGGGGAGCTGTTTTTT
TRBV7-2,TRBJ2-7,once,.,CASSLLGGSYEQYF,TGTGCCAGCAGCTTATTGGGGGGCTCCTACGAGCAGTACTTC
TRBV6-5,TRBJ1-3,.,.,CASSPGLGSGNTIYF,TGTGCCAGCAGTCCAGGGTTGGGCTCTGGAAACACCATATATTTT
TRBV9,TRBJ2-6,.,.,CASSVGGDALDWANVLTF,TGTGCCAGCAGCGTAGGAGGGGACGCCCTTGATTGGGCCAACGTCCTGACTTTC
TRBV27,TRBJ1-2,.,TRBD1,CASSQGGGNGYTF,TGTGCCAGCAGTCAAGGAGGGGGCAATGGCTACACCTTC
TRBV5-1,TRBJ1-2,.,.,CASSLGQGNYGYTF,TGCGCCAGCAGCTTGGGCCAGGGTAACTATGGCTACACCTTC
TRBV7-9,TRBJ2-7,.,.,CASSLVGEPSSYEQYF,TGTGCCAGCAGCTTAGTTGGAGAGCCTAGCTCCTACGAGCAGTACTTC
TRBV10-3,TRBJ2-3,once,TRBD1,CAIGTAPPDTQYF,TGTGCCATCGGGACAGCTCCTCCGGATACGCAGTATTTT
TRBV5-1,TRBJ2-5,.,.,CASSQGLGGETQYF,TGCGCCAGCAGCCAGGGCCTGGGGGGCGAGACCCAGTACTTC